This entry is about one TCR beta chain. The antigen remains unidentified. This sample stems from a study of shared clonotypes between healthy human individuals. This CDR3 contains 17 residues. Germline V lookup: CDR1 SEHNR, CDR2 FQNEAQ (reference sequence). The ends were cut back, 5 bases at V and 0 bases at J, with 14 bases in the middle. The study drew all its donors from Caucasian adults living in Nashville, Tennessee. Whole-study results and caveats: Clonotype sharing across four donors was observed for around 5% of naive CD4 clonotypes. Clonotypes shared by all four donors outscored non-shared clonotypes in generation probability.

The protocol was immunoSEQ multiplex PCR, while the TCRdb copy is restricted to in-frame clones and leaves out a portion. Of roughly 500,000 clones listed, 90% to 96% were seen once; the top ten hold roughly 0.06%. The sequencing input was naive CD4+ T cells sorted from blood. Subset defined: CD45RA+ positively selected. This chain uses TRBV7-9 with TRBJ1-6; perhaps TRBD1 as D (5 bases). This receptor was taken from a woman aged 30 to 39 in good health. The CDR3 DNA follows: TGTGCCAGCAGCCGTGGACAAGTGAGCTCCTATAATTCACCCCTCCACTTT. This gives the protein CASSRGQVSSYNSPLHF.